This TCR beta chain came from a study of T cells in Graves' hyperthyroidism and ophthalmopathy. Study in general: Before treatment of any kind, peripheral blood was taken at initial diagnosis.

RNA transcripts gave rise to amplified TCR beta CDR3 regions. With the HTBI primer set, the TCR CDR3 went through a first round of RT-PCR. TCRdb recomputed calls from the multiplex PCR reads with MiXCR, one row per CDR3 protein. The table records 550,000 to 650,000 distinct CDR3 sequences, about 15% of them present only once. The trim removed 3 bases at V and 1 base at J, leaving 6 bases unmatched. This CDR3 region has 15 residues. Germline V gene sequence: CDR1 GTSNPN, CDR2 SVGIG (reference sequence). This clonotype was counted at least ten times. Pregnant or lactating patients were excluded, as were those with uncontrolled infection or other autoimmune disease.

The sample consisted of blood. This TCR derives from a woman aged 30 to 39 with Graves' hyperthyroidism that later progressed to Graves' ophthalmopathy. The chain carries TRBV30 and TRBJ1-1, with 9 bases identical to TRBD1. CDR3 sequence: CAWRRQGEGNTEAFF. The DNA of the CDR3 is TGTGCCTGGAGAAGACAGGGGGAAGGGAACACTGAAGCTTTCTTT. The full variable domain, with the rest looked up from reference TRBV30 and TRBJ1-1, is SQTIHQWPATLVQPVGSPLSLECTVEGTSNPNLYWYRQAAGRGLQLLFYSVGIGQISSEVPQNLSASRPQDRQFILSSKKLLLSDSGFYLCAWRRQGEGNTEAFFGQGTRLTVV.